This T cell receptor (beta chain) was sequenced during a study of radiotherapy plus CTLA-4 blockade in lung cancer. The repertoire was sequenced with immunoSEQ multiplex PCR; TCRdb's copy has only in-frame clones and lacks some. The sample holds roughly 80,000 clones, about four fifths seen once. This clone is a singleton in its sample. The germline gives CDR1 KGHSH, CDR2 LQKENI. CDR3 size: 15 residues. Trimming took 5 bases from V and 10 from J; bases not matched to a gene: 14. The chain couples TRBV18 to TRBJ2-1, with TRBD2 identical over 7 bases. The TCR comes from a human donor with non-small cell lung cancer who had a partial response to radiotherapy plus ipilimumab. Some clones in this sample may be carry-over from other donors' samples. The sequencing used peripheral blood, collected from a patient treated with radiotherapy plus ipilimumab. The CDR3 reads CASSGAGRASREQFF. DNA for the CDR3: TGTGCCAGCTCAGGAGCAGGGAGGGCCTCTAGAGAGCAGTTCTTC.